What follows describes a single TCR beta chain. No cognate antigen has been identified for it. The input lacks base qualities; no much larger clone sits a single base away. Each donor gave one peripheral blood draw, around 100 mL on average, collected into heparinised tubes. A BD FACSAria II was used to sort naive, central memory, regulatory and stem cell-like memory CD4+ T cells with a panel that included CD45RO, CCR7, CD25, CD127, CD95 and CD27. Every sorted population had a purity above 98%. PBMCs were separated immediately by Lymphoprep density gradient centrifugation and were stained directly, without being cultured. So that batch effects would be minimized, each experiment stained and sorted samples in pairs, pairing one healthy donor with one patient. The sample comes from a study of beta chain features in type 1 diabetes (dated by TCRdb to 2016 to 2019). About the investigation overall: No differences in mean age, gender distribution, total cell number or subset yield were found between patients and healthy donors. The study compared the TCRB repertoires of sorted circulating CD4+ T cell subsets in recently diagnosed type 1 diabetes patients with those in matched healthy donors. Whereas all 30 or so donors provided naive and central memory subsets, regulatory and stem cell-like memory subsets were isolated from just 8 patients and roughly eight healthy donors. Across all samples, fewer than 130 million sorted cells were examined, and cell number per subset correlated strongly with RNA yield.

All of the isolated RNA was reverse transcribed with the High Capacity cDNA Reverse Transcription Kit, so expressed TCRB transcripts were sequenced. Deep immunoSEQ sequencing was performed on naive, central memory and regulatory T cell samples, with an average of roughly 3.5 million total reads per sample. Sorted cells were lysed in RLT buffer, and RNA was extracted using DNase-treated RNeasy Micro or Mini kits according to cell number. Each cell subset was processed on its own to prevent cross-contamination, while patient and healthy donor samples were processed together. Using the immunoSEQ multiplex PCR, TCRB sequences were amplified from cDNA into 87-bp fragments spanning the CDR3 region. Sequencing of the amplicons was done on the Illumina HiSeq platform. In the original analysis: Synthetic template baselines were used to correct PCR bias computationally, reads within Hamming distance 2 were collapsed together, and singletons that could not be merged were discarded. Reads were aligned to IMGT to assign V, D and J genes, CDR3 length, and insertions or deletions at six rearrangement sites. Within each subset, clonotype counts were normalized to sorted cell number, and only after that were true diversity and Gini coefficients computed with the tcR R package. Repertoire sharing was quantified using the overlap coefficient calculated on TCRB nucleotide sequences. As a proxy for the pre-selection repertoire, out-of-frame TCRB sequences from naive cells were analyzed. In TCRdb, the immuneACCESS table is reduced to in-frame sequences with V and J assigned. These tables do not hold every clone; where another copy was compared, an unresolved V gene accounts for under half, and the others remain unexplained. The V and J calls and clone size are taken from that table; D and trimming were inferred from the DNA. The sample contains over 650,000 clones, around 15% of them found a single time. Roughly 0.04% of the sample is held by the ten biggest clonotypes.

General conclusions and limits of the study: PCR might favor shorter templates, but patient and control samples were amplified and corrected together, so any skew would affect both groups equally. Naive, central memory and regulatory TCRB repertoires appeared to be more alike among patients than among healthy donors. Because small numbers of individuals were included in the HLA sub-analyses, any influence of HLA type on TCRB rearrangement was left unresolved. At VDJ recombination sites, patients with type 1 diabetes made fewer insertions and deleted more nucleotides, a pattern implying thymic rearrangement abnormalities. Because cDNA was sequenced instead of genomic DNA, highly expressing activated cells could be over-represented, though the groups showed no difference in activation or CD3 levels. A moderate but significant shortening of TCRB CDR3 length was observed in type 1 diabetes patients in all four CD4+ subsets.

Sequencing used naive CD4+ T cells from blood. What this sample's cell subset or site label stands for: true naive CD4+ T cells. This sequence originates from a man aged 18 to 35 with type 1 diabetes.

The nucleotides are TGTGCCATCAGTGGACAGGGGTACGAGCAGTACTTC. It translates as CAISGQGYEQYF. The chain employs TRBV10-3 and TRBJ2-7; a stretch of 8 junction bases matches TRBD1. The germline V gene supplies CDR1 ENHRY and CDR2 SYGVKD. Ends trimmed: V by 4 bases, J by 4 bases; bases unmatched to a gene: 0. There are 12 amino acids in the CDR3, from cysteine to phenylalanine inclusive. The retained sequence is limited to the CDR3, 36 bases, with the frame set at the first base.